These 28 T cell receptor beta chains originate from one sample sequenced in a study of T cell repertoires in cytomegalovirus infection. These receptors' antigens are unknown. A single record per CDR3 protein comes from TCRdb applying MiXCR to the reads. The sample has fewer than 850,000 distinct CDR3 sequences, approximately 32% seen once; the top ten hold around 14%. Sequenced material: cultured CD8+ T cells from PBMCs, taken from culture after CMV antigen stimulation. Receptors originate from a human donor in good health (CMV status not recorded). Some clones in this sample may be carry-over from other donors' samples.

This clonotype turned up a few times. This chain joins TRBV7-6 and TRBJ1-1; unclear D gene. The V end was cut by 3 bases, the J end by 4 bases, with 15 bases between. There are 15 residues in the CDR3. Germline V gene lookup returns CDR1 SGHVS and CDR2 FNYEAQ. CDR3 sequence reads: CASSLSGRTGTEAFF. CDR3 DNA sequence: TGTGCCAGCAGCTTGAGCGGGAGGACTGGCACTGAAGCTTTCTTT.

A few counts support this clonotype. The rearrangement joins TRBV19 to TRBJ1-1; possible D gene TRBD1, 6 bases. The ends were cut back, 7 bases at V and 5 bases at J, with 17 bases in the middle. This CDR3 is 14 amino acids long. Germline-derived CDR1 and CDR2 are LNHDA and SQIVND (reference sequence). The CDR3 is CASTMGGAGTEAFF. The CDR3 DNA is TGTGCCAGTACTATGGGGGGGGCCGGGACTGAAGCTTTCTTT. Complete variable domain (other parts from reference TRBV19 and TRBJ1-1): DGGITQSPKYLFRKEGQNVTLSCEQNLNHDAMYWYRQDPGQGLRLIYYSQIVNDFQKGDIAEGYSVSREKKESFPLTVTSAQKNPTAFYLCASTMGGAGTEAFFGQGTRLTVV.

This clonotype was counted ten times or more. The rearrangement joins TRBV11-2 to TRBJ2-3; D uncertain. There are 16 residues in the CDR3. Germline CDR1 SGHAT, CDR2 FQNNGV. The V end lost 5 bases, the J end lost 2 bases, and 17 bases lay between the germline ends. The CDR3 loop is CASSRSRFTPTDTQYF. The CDR3 coding sequence is TGTGCCAGCAGCCGGAGTAGGTTTACCCCCACAGATACGCAGTATTTT.

The table lists this clonotype with a few counts. The CDR3 sequence is CAYWDRGTGNTIYF. In nucleotides, the CDR3 is TGTGCCTACTGGGACAGGGGGACTGGAAACACCATATATTTT. The chain uses TRBV12-3 or TRBV12-4 and TRBJ1-3; 11 bases agree with TRBD1. The CDR3 loop spans 14 amino acids. J lost 2 bases, V lost 11 bases, and 5 bases had no gene match.

J is TRBJ1-5 and V is TRBV6-5; possible D gene TRBD1, 6 bases. V shed 4 bases and J shed 4 bases, with 14 bases lying between them. The CDR3 length is 15 residues. Per germline, CDR1 MNHEY and CDR2 SVGAGI. Written as DNA, the CDR3 is TGTGCCAGCAGTTCCGTTGACAGGCCAAATCAGCCCCAGCATTTT. Its translation: CASSSVDRPNQPQHF.

This clonotype was detected only a few times. This chain uses TRBV11-1 with TRBJ1-1, with D possibly being TRBD1 (6 bases). The CDR3 covers 14 residues. The germline V gene has CDR1 SGHAT and CDR2 FQDESV (reference sequence). Trimming took off 5 bases at V and 5 bases at J, with 15 bases between the two ends. The CDR3 is CASSALGGRTEAFF. The CDR3 DNA sequence: TGTGCCAGCAGCGCACTAGGGGGGAGAACTGAAGCTTTCTTT.

This clonotype was seen at least ten times. The CDR3 DNA follows: TGTGCCAGTAGTATAGGAGAGAACACTGAAGCTTTCTTT. It encodes CASSIGENTEAFF. The chain joins TRBV19 to TRBJ1-1; no clear D gene. The CDR3 spans 13 residues. Trimming took 1 base from V and 1 from J, leaving 4 bases between them. Germline-derived CDR1 and CDR2 are LNHDA and SQIVND (reference sequence).

In its sample, this clonotype was seen a few times. This CDR3 reads CASSIIGATEAFF. The DNA for the CDR3 is TGTGCCAGTAGTATAATAGGGGCCACTGAAGCTTTCTTT. The chain uses TRBV19 and TRBJ1-1; tentative D call: TRBD1 (5 bases). Germline V gene sequence: CDR1 LNHDA, CDR2 SQIVND (reference sequence). The CDR3 consists of 13 residues. V lost 2 bases, J lost 4 bases, and 8 bases lay in between. Full variable domain (outside the CDR3, taken from reference TRBV19 and TRBJ1-1): DGGITQSPKYLFRKEGQNVTLSCEQNLNHDAMYWYRQDPGQGLRLIYYSQIVNDFQKGDIAEGYSVSREKKESFPLTVTSAQKNPTAFYLCASSIIGATEAFFGQGTRLTVV.

This clonotype has ten or more counts. The chain carries TRBV7-9 and TRBJ1-1, with D possibly being TRBD1 (5 bases). Trimming pared 3 bases from V and 10 bases from J, leaving 12 bases between. The V gene's germline CDR1 is SEHNR and CDR2 FQNEAQ (reference sequence). The CDR3 is made up of 12 amino acids. The chain's CDR3 is CASSFPGRAAFF. The DNA of the CDR3 is TGTGCCAGCAGCTTCCCGGGGCGGGCAGCTTTCTTT.

The sample holds a few counts of this clonotype. The V call is TRBV7-9, the J call TRBJ2-7; weak D call: TRBD2 (5 bases). The CDR3 runs to 13 residues. The V end was cut by 5 bases, the J end by 3 bases, with 11 bases between. Germline loops: CDR1 SEHNR, CDR2 FQNEAQ (reference sequence). The CDR3 loop reads CASSPSEVYEQYF. CDR3 sequence (DNA): TGTGCCAGCAGCCCTTCGGAGGTCTACGAGCAGTACTTC.

The CDR3 DNA is TGTGCCATCAGTGACTCCCAGGACCTGTTCTTC. Translated: CAISDSQDLFF. This rearrangement joins TRBV10-3 to TRBJ2-1; D is unresolved. The CDR3 sequence is 11 residues long. Trimming removed 3 bases from V and 15 bases from J, with 12 bases in between. Germline V gene data show CDR1 as ENHRY and CDR2 as SYGVKD.

The V call is TRBV6-1, the J call TRBJ1-1; D not certain. This CDR3 contains 13 residues. Germline CDR1 is MNHNS and CDR2 is SASEGT. Trimming removed 5 bases from V and 4 bases from J, with 11 bases in between. The CDR3 coding sequence is TGTGCCAGCAGTCGGATTAAGGGCACTGAAGCTTTCTTT. The encoded protein is CASSRIKGTEAFF.

The rearrangement links TRBV27 to TRBJ2-1; D is perhaps TRBD2 (5 bases). The length of the CDR3 is 12 residues. V was shortened by 5 bases and J by 9 bases, with 11 bases between the two germline ends. Germline V lookup: CDR1 MNHEY, CDR2 SMNVEV (reference sequence). The CDR3 loop reads CASSRPEGEQFF. The CDR3 nucleotides are TGTGCCAGCAGTAGACCCGAGGGTGAGCAGTTCTTC.

This clonotype was observed at least ten times. The J gene is TRBJ1-5, the V gene TRBV7-8, with 7 bases fitting TRBD1. The CDR3 is 14 amino acids. Unmatched junction bases numbered 3, after V lost 5 bases and J lost 2 bases. Germline assignment: CDR1 SGHVS and CDR2 FQNEAQ. The DNA for the CDR3 is TGTGCCAGCAGCCCCAGGGGGGGCAATCAGCCCCAGCATTTT. It is translated as CASSPRGGNQPQHF.

The chain employs TRBV4-3 and TRBJ2-3; 12 nucleotides agree with TRBD2. The CDR3 has 17 amino acids. The trim removed 0 bases at V and 6 bases at J, leaving 7 bases unmatched. Germline lookup yields CDR1 LGHNA and CDR2 YSLEER. The DNA for the CDR3 is TGCGCCAGCAGCCAAGACCCCTGGACTAGCGGGGACGATACGCAGTATTTT. Residues: CASSQDPWTSGDDTQYF.

The chain links TRBV12-3 or TRBV12-4 to TRBJ2-5; the match to TRBD1 covers 9 bases. There are 14 residues in the CDR3. The V and J ends lost 7 bases and 5 bases, in that order; junction bases with no gene match: 8. Here the CDR3 reads CASTTQGAGETQYF. The CDR3 DNA sequence: TGTGCCAGCACCACACAGGGGGCTGGGGAGACCCAGTACTTC.

The gene calls are TRBV19 and TRBJ1-1; D is unresolved. The V and J ends lost 0 bases and 6 bases respectively, with 14 bases between them. Germline V gene sequence: CDR1 LNHDA, CDR2 SQIVND (reference sequence). CDR3 length equals 15 residues. The CDR3 nucleotides are TGTGCCAGTAGTATAGATCTCGGGCGGCTTGCTGAAGCTTTCTTT. Translated, it gives CASSIDLGRLAEAFF.

V and J are TRBV6-2 or TRBV6-3 and TRBJ2-7, with TRBD2 as a possible D gene (5 bases). Trimming took off 2 bases at V and 7 bases at J, with 12 bases between the two ends. This CDR3 contains 13 residues. Germline V lookup: CDR1 MNHEY, CDR2 SVGEGT. The CDR3 DNA follows: TGTGCCAGCAGTTACGCAGGTCCGGGGGAGCAGTACGTC. Protein sequence: CASSYAGPGEQYV.

The V gene is TRBV27, the J gene TRBJ2-7; D not resolved. With 3 bases removed from V and 3 bases from J, the gap between germline ends came to 9 bases. Germline values: CDR1 MNHEY, CDR2 SMNVEV (reference sequence). The CDR3 runs to 13 residues. This chain's CDR3 is CASSFSANYEQYF. The CDR3 coding sequence is TGTGCCAGCAGTTTCAGCGCGAACTACGAGCAGTACTTC.

The chain recombines TRBV4-2 with TRBJ1-3; the D gene is possibly TRBD1 (6 bases). CDR3 size: 16 residues. Trimming took 3 bases from V and 0 from J, leaving 12 bases between them. The V gene's germline CDR1 is LGHNA and CDR2 YNFKEQ. The CDR3 protein is CASSHDRFLSGNTIYF. The CDR3 nucleotides read TGTGCCAGCAGCCACGACAGGTTCCTCTCTGGAAACACCATATATTTT.

The chain links TRBV27 to TRBJ2-6, with a possible D match to TRBD1 (6 bases). Trimming removed 5 bases from V and 0 bases from J, with 20 bases in between. The germline CDR1 and CDR2 sequences are MNHEY and SMNVEV (reference sequence). This CDR3 comprises 19 residues. CDR3 nucleotides: TGTGCCAGCAGTCCGACAACCTACAGGGCGCACTCTGGGGCCAACGTCCTGACTTTC. Translation gives CASSPTTYRAHSGANVLTF.

This clonotype appeared many times. This rearrangement joins TRBV7-6 to TRBJ2-6; D call uncertain. Germline assignment: CDR1 SGHVS and CDR2 FNYEAQ. The CDR3 is 17 amino acids. Trimming left V 1 base short and J 0 bases short, with 10 bases between. This CDR3 reads CASSLVPGVSGANVLTF. DNA for the CDR3: TGTGCCAGCAGCTTAGTCCCAGGCGTCTCTGGGGCCAACGTCCTGACTTTC.

The J gene is TRBJ1-4, the V gene TRBV2; D gene ambiguous. Trimming took off 1 base at V and 3 bases at J, with 15 bases between the two ends. Germline V gene data show CDR1 as SNHLY and CDR2 as FYNNEI. CDR3 length: 17 residues. CDR3 region: CASSEGAGRISNEKLFF. DNA of the CDR3: TGTGCCAGCAGTGAAGGGGCGGGCCGGATCTCTAATGAAAAACTGTTTTTT. The full variable domain, completed using reference TRBV2 and TRBJ1-4, is EPEVTQTPSHQVTQMGQEVILRCVPISNHLYFYWYRQILGQKVEFLVSFYNNEISEKSEIFDDQFSVERPDGSNFTLKIRSTKLEDSAMYFCASSEGAGRISNEKLFFGSGTQLSVL.

This chain links TRBV7-9 with TRBJ1-2, with 8 bases fitting TRBD1. V shed 5 bases and J 10 bases; nucleotides not matched to a gene: 6. This CDR3 is built from 12 residues. Germline assignment: CDR1 SEHNR and CDR2 FQNEAQ (reference sequence). CDR3 sequence reads: CASSPGGEDYTF. The CDR3 nucleotides are TGTGCCAGCAGCCCAGGGGGCGAGGACTACACCTTC.

In this sample, this clonotype turned up a few times. The genes are TRBV4-3 and TRBJ1-4; D possibly corresponds to TRBD1 (5 bases). CDR3 length equals 16 residues. Germline V lookup: CDR1 LGHNA, CDR2 YSLEER. The V end was cut by 0 bases, the J end by 3 bases, with 11 bases between. This CDR3 reads CASSQERGWANEKLFF. The CDR3 coding sequence is TGCGCCAGCAGCCAAGAGCGGGGCTGGGCTAATGAAAAACTGTTTTTT.

The J gene is TRBJ2-6, the V gene TRBV5-6; weak D call: TRBD1 (6 bases). CDR1 SGHDT and CDR2 YYEEEE come from the germline V gene. This CDR3 has 18 residues. The V and J ends lost 4 bases and 0 bases respectively, with 17 bases between them. CDR3 sequence (DNA): TGTGCCAGCAGCCGCCGGGACCTGGGACACTCTGGGGCCAACGTCCTGACTTTC. Its translation: CASSRRDLGHSGANVLTF.

The chain has TRBV27 and TRBJ2-2, with D possibly being TRBD2 (5 bases). V was pared by 6 bases and J by 1 base, with 15 bases between. CDR3 size: 16 residues. In germline, CDR1 is MNHEY, CDR2 SMNVEV (reference sequence). CDR3 bases: TGTGCCAGCAGGCCAAGGACGGGGATGAACACCGGGGAGCTGTTTTTT. This translates into CASRPRTGMNTGELFF.

The V gene is TRBV27, the J gene TRBJ1-5; weak D call: TRBD1 (5 bases). Germline loops: CDR1 MNHEY, CDR2 SMNVEV (reference sequence). Trimming pared 2 bases from V and 10 bases from J, leaving 18 bases between. The CDR3 is 15 amino acids. This CDR3 reads CASSLALGPLYPQHF. Here the CDR3 DNA reads TGTGCCAGCAGTTTAGCTTTGGGACCGCTTTATCCCCAGCATTTT.